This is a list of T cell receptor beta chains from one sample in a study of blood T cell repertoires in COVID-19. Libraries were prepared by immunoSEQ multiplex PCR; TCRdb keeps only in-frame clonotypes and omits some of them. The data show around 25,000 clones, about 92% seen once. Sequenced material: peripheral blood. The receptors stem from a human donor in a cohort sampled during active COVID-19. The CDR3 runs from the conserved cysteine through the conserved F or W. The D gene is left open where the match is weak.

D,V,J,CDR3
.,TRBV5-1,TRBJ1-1,CASTDGLQGEAFF
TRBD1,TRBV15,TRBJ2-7,CATSRDGRGPYEQYF
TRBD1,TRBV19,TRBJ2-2,CASSGQGNTGELFF
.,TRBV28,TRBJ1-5,CASSPLSGSNQPQHF
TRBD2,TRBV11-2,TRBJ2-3,CASSLEAGGPTDTQYF
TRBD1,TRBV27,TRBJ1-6,CASSLLTGDNSPLHF
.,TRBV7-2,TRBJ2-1,CASRRYPYNEQFF
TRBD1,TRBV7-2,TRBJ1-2,CATQDRVNYGYTF
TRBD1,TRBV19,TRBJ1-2,CASSPATGTGDQGYTF
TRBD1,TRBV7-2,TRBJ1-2,CASSSGQGLRGYTF
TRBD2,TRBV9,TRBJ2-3,CASSAGTSEGDTQYF
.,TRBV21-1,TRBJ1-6,CASSKSKARYNSPLHF
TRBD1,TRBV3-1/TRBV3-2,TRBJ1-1,CASSSGTGNWYTEAFF
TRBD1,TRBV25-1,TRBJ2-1,CASSVGTESYNEQFF
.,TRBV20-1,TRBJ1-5,CSASSQGNQPQHF
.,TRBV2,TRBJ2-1,CASNRELLNEQFF